These 26 T cell receptor beta chains originate from one sample sequenced in a study of T-cell reconstitution after alpha-beta-depleted transplantation in children. The TCRbeta library incorporated unique molecular identifiers. Via MiXCR, TCRdb re-called the PCR reads, giving one row per CDR3 protein. The data show about 610,000 distinct CDR3 sequences, roughly a tenth seen once. The sample in question was PBMCs from the stem cell graft donor, obtained from the stem cell graft. All receptors derive from a human donor who donated a stem cell graft to a child with acute myeloid leukemia.

A few counts support this clonotype. This chain joins TRBV12-3 or TRBV12-4 and TRBJ2-4, with TRBD1 as a possible D gene (6 bases). Between the trimmed V and J ends, which lost 3 bases and 4 bases, there was a span of 19 bases. The CDR3 consists of 17 residues. In DNA form, the CDR3 reads TGTGCCAGCAGTTTCCCTTCGGACAGAAGCTTTAAAAACATTCAGTACTTC. Translated: CASSFPSDRSFKNIQYF.

J is TRBJ2-1 and V is TRBV20-1; 9 bases are a match to TRBD2. Germline V gene data show CDR1 as DFQATT and CDR2 as SNEGSKA (reference sequence). The CDR3 length is 16 residues. V was pared by 4 bases and J by 8 bases, with 15 bases of the junction left unmatched. In DNA form, the CDR3 reads TGCAGTGCTAACAGAGGGGTTAGCGGGAGTAGGTATGAGCAGTTCTTC. Translation gives CSANRGVSGSRYEQFF.

In this sample, this clonotype turned up many times. The chain combines TRBV7-2 with TRBJ2-5, with 11 bases identical to TRBD2. The CDR3 extends over 19 amino acids. Germline V CDR1 and CDR2: SGHTA, FQGNSA. V lost 5 bases to trimming and J lost 4 bases; unmatched junction nucleotides: 18. CDR3 loop: CASSLQGYSGRAGSETQYF. The CDR3 DNA reads as TGTGCCAGCAGCCTCCAAGGGTATAGCGGGAGGGCCGGGTCAGAGACCCAGTACTTC.

The V call is TRBV7-2, the J call TRBJ2-1; TRBD2 matches 10 bases. From germline, CDR1 is SGHTA and CDR2 FQGNSA. The V segment lost 5 bases and the J segment 8 bases; nucleotides outside the gene matches: 12. The CDR3 runs 16 residues. Here the CDR3 reads CASSTLSGRASDEQFF. Here the CDR3 DNA reads TGTGCCAGCAGCACTCTGAGCGGGAGGGCTTCGGATGAGCAGTTCTTC. Full variable domain (remainder filled in from reference TRBV7-2 and TRBJ2-1): GAGVSQSPSNKVTEKGKDVELRCDPISGHTALYWYRQSLGQGLEFLIYFQGNSAPDKSGLPSDRFSAERTGGSVSTLTIQRTQQEDSAVYLCASSTLSGRASDEQFFGPGTRLTVL.

V and J are TRBV7-2 and TRBJ2-5; TRBD1 aligns across 8 bases. CDR1 is SGHTA and CDR2 is FQGNSA in the germline V gene. Unmatched junction bases numbered 14, after V lost 3 bases and J lost 5 bases. The CDR3 loop spans 17 amino acids. The CDR3 sequence is CASSLGRRSTGEETQYF. The CDR3, as DNA: TGTGCCAGCAGCTTGGGCCGCCGATCGACAGGGGAGGAGACCCAGTACTTC.

This clonotype has at least ten counts. The CDR3 region is CSARDTLEAFNEQFF. In DNA form, the CDR3 reads TGCAGTGCTAGAGATACCCTAGAGGCTTTCAATGAGCAGTTCTTC. This rearrangement joins TRBV20-1 to TRBJ2-1; no firm D call. Germline CDR1 and CDR2: DFQATT and SNEGSKA (reference sequence). Trimming stripped 0 bases from V and 6 bases from J, with 15 bases between. The CDR3 sequence is 15 residues long.

The table lists this clonotype with many counts. This sequence joins TRBV4-3 and TRBJ1-1, with 10 positions matching TRBD1. Trimming at V came to 3 bases and at J to 5 bases, leaving 3 bases not matched to a gene. Germline CDR1 is LGHNA and CDR2 is YSLEER. The CDR3 sequence is 14 residues long. The CDR3 loop is CASSQDRGRTEAFF. DNA of the CDR3: TGCGCCAGCAGCCAGGACAGGGGGAGAACTGAAGCTTTCTTT.

This clonotype was detected a few times. J is TRBJ2-2 and V is TRBV29-1; a possible D gene is TRBD1 (6 bases). The V and J ends lost 3 bases and 4 bases respectively, with 12 bases between them. The CDR3 runs 14 residues. Looked up from germline, CDR1 is SQVTM and CDR2 is ANQGSEA. The CDR3 DNA sequence: TGCAGCGTTGACAGGGGCGAGTTCACCGGGGAGCTGTTTTTT. Translating gives CSVDRGEFTGELFF.

The sample holds a few counts of this clonotype. The chain carries TRBV4-3 and TRBJ2-1; D might be TRBD2 (6 bases). The V end lost 1 base, the J end lost 10 bases, and 14 bases lay between the germline ends. Germline lookup yields CDR1 LGHNA and CDR2 YSLEER. The CDR3 is 14 residues long. In DNA form, the CDR3 reads TGCGCCAGCAGCCAAGGGAGGGCGAACAGGGAGCAGTTCTTC. Its protein product is CASSQGRANREQFF.

This sequence joins TRBV7-2 and TRBJ2-7; 7 nucleotides agree with TRBD1. The length of the CDR3 is 12 residues. Germline V CDR1 and CDR2: SGHTA, FQGNSA. J lost 8 bases, V lost 1 base, and 2 bases had no gene match. The DNA of the CDR3 is TGTGCCAGCAGCTTAGAGGACAGGAAGCAGTACTTC. This codes for CASSLEDRKQYF.

This clonotype has ten or more counts. The V call is TRBV20-1, the J call TRBJ2-7; 11 bases align to TRBD2. CDR1 and CDR2 from the germline V gene are DFQATT and SNEGSKA (reference sequence). The length of the CDR3 is 16 residues. J was trimmed by 2 bases and V by 3 bases; bases with no gene match: 9. The CDR3 DNA reads as TGCAGTGCTAGCGGCGGTCGACTAGCGGGAACCTACGAGCAGTACTTC. This gives the protein CSASGGRLAGTYEQYF.

As DNA, the CDR3 is TGTGCCAGCAGCTTAGTTTCCCGACTAGCGGGAAGGGGTTTCAGGAATGAGCAGTTCTTC. It encodes CASSLVSRLAGRGFRNEQFF. The chain couples TRBV11-2 to TRBJ2-1; 11 bases line up with TRBD2. The V segment lost 1 base and the J segment 7 bases; nucleotides outside the gene matches: 18. CDR3 length: 20 amino acids. CDR1 is SGHAT, CDR2 FQNNGV, per germline.

This clonotype was counted at least ten times. This rearrangement joins TRBV6-2 or TRBV6-3 to TRBJ2-1; TRBD2 matches 8 bases. The CDR3 has 15 residues. J was trimmed by 1 base and V by 7 bases; bases with no gene match: 6. CDR1 MNHEY and CDR2 SVGEGT come from the germline V gene. The CDR3 DNA reads as TGTGCCAGCAACCAACTAGCGGTTTCCTACAATGAGCAGTTCTTC. It yields the protein CASNQLAVSYNEQFF.

This clonotype was found many times. The chain carries TRBV20-1 and TRBJ2-3, with a possible D match to TRBD2 (5 bases). The length of the CDR3 is 15 residues. From germline, CDR1 is DFQATT and CDR2 SNEGSKA (reference sequence). Trimming took off 4 bases at V and 0 bases at J, with 14 bases between the two ends. The chain's CDR3 is CSATLGSTSTDTQYF. The CDR3 DNA is TGCAGTGCTACCTTAGGGAGTACTAGCACAGATACGCAGTATTTT.

The V and J genes are TRBV3-1 and TRBJ2-4; weak D call: TRBD2 (6 bases). Germline CDR1 LGHDT, CDR2 YNNKEL (reference sequence). This CDR3 spans 16 amino acids. Trimming pared 0 bases from V and 0 bases from J, leaving 9 bases between. The CDR3 region is CASSQEAAGAKNIQYF. The DNA of the CDR3 is TGTGCCAGCAGCCAAGAAGCAGCGGGAGCCAAAAACATTCAGTACTTC.

V gene TRBV11-1 combines with J gene TRBJ2-3, with no clear D. Germline V gene lookup returns CDR1 SGHAT and CDR2 FQDESV (reference sequence). Trimming left V 3 bases short and J 0 bases short, with 19 bases between. This CDR3 is 18 amino acids long. In DNA, the CDR3 is TGTGCCAGCAGCTTGTCCGCCGCGCAACCTACCAGCACAGATACGCAGTATTTT. Amino acid sequence: CASSLSAAQPTSTDTQYF. The complete variable domain, with remaining parts taken from reference TRBV11-1 and TRBJ2-3, reads EAEVAQSPRYKITEKSQAVAFWCDPISGHATLYWYRQILGQGPELLVQFQDESVVDDSQLPKDRFSAERLKGVDSTLKIQPAELGDSAMYLCASSLSAAQPTSTDTQYFGPGTRLTVL.

DNA of the CDR3: TGCAGCGTTGCGCGGGAACGGGTACCTCGGGAGCTGTTTTTT. As protein: CSVARERVPRELFF. V usage is TRBV29-1 and J usage is TRBJ2-2, with TRBD2 as a possible D gene (6 bases). This CDR3 has 14 amino acids. Trimming removed 4 bases from V and 9 bases from J, with 18 bases in between. The germline CDR1 and CDR2 sequences are SQVTM and ANQGSEA.

This rearrangement joins TRBV24-1 to TRBJ2-1; TRBD2 might be the D (6 bases). CDR3 length equals 13 residues. From germline, CDR1 is KGHDR and CDR2 SFDVKD. The germline V and J ends were trimmed by 7 bases and 8 bases, with 14 bases remaining between them. Here the CDR3 DNA reads TGTGCCACCAGCCTTACTAGCCTCGATGAGCAGTTCTTC. Translating gives CATSLTSLDEQFF.

The V and J genes are TRBV6-5 and TRBJ1-4, with 7 nucleotides matching TRBD1. This CDR3 has 14 residues. The J segment lost 4 bases and the V segment lost 5 bases, leaving 4 bases of the junction unmatched. Looked up from germline, CDR1 is MNHEY and CDR2 is SVGAGI. The DNA for the CDR3 is TGTGCCAGCAGTCAGCAGGGGGGTAATGAAAAACTGTTTTTT. This translates into CASSQQGGNEKLFF.

In this sample, this clonotype turned up many times. This chain uses TRBV12-3 or TRBV12-4 with TRBJ1-1; D ambiguous. Between the trimmed V and J ends, which lost 5 bases and 6 bases, there was a span of 13 bases. The CDR3 spans 13 residues. CDR3 bases: TGTGCCAGCAGTCCAGGCTGGGAGCCTGAAGCTTTCTTT. As protein: CASSPGWEPEAFF.

This clonotype was observed a handful of times. The chain recombines TRBV29-1 with TRBJ2-7, with TRBD1 matching 9 bases. V shed 4 bases and J 3 bases; nucleotides not matched to a gene: 4. This CDR3 contains 13 residues. The germline V gene encodes CDR1 SQVTM and CDR2 ANQGSEA. Here the CDR3 reads CSVAGTGIYEQYF. CDR3 in DNA: TGCAGCGTTGCGGGGACAGGGATCTACGAGCAGTACTTC.

On this clonotype: Germline is not matched at one junction end, which may reflect a read error. The chain recombines TRBV20-1 with TRBJ2-1; the match to TRBD1 covers 7 bases. The CDR3 loop spans 16 amino acids. Germline loops: CDR1 DFQATT, CDR2 SNEGSKA (reference sequence). The CDR3 loop is CCARYRDRDSYNEQFF. DNA for the CDR3: TGCTGTGCTAGGTACCGGGACAGAGACTCCTACAATGAGCAGTTCTTC.

The sample holds many counts of this clonotype. The chain has TRBV29-1 and TRBJ2-1; D uncertain. The CDR3 totals 15 residues. Looked up from germline, CDR1 is SQVTM and CDR2 is ANQGSEA. The ends were cut back, 1 base at V and 2 bases at J, with 12 bases in the middle. The CDR3 sequence is CSVEVDAAAYNEQFF. CDR3 sequence (DNA): TGCAGCGTTGAAGTTGATGCGGCAGCCTACAATGAGCAGTTCTTC.

This chain uses TRBV7-6 with TRBJ2-2; D remains ambiguous. Germline CDR1 is SGHVS and CDR2 is FNYEAQ. This CDR3 comprises 16 residues. V gave up 1 base and J gave up 7 bases, with 16 bases separating them. The CDR3 loop reads CASSLGSFLAGGELFF. CDR3 DNA: TGTGCCAGCAGCTTAGGATCCTTCCTCGCCGGCGGGGAGCTGTTTTTT. Variable domain in full (rest from reference TRBV7-6 and TRBJ2-2): GAGVSQSPRYKVTKRGQDVALRCDPISGHVSLYWYRQALGQGPEFLTYFNYEAQQDKSGLPNDRFSAERPEGSISTLTIQRTEQRDSAMYRCASSLGSFLAGGELFFGEGSRLTVL.

This clonotype was picked up many times. V is TRBV6-5 and J is TRBJ2-2; D is possibly TRBD1 (5 bases). Trimming pared 2 bases from V and 7 bases from J, leaving 14 bases between. CDR1 is MNHEY and CDR2 is SVGAGI in the germline V gene. The CDR3 loop spans 15 amino acids. CDR3 loop: CASSYLMTAHGELFF. The CDR3 nucleotides read TGTGCCAGCAGTTACCTAATGACAGCCCACGGGGAGCTGTTTTTT.

This clonotype came up many times. The chain joins TRBV27 to TRBJ2-7, with D tentatively TRBD1 (6 bases). CDR1 and CDR2 (germline): MNHEY, SMNVEV (reference sequence). This CDR3 has 13 residues. The V end lost 5 bases, the J end lost 2 bases, and 10 bases lay between the germline ends. The CDR3 DNA reads TGTGCCAGCAGTCCGACAGGTGCCTACGAGCAGTACTTC. Protein product: CASSPTGAYEQYF.